Described below is a single TCR beta chain sequence and its context. Healthy Caucasians supplied all donations. TCRdb re-called the 5' RACE reads with MiXCR, one entry per CDR3 protein. The sample records 1.5 million to 2 million distinct CDR3 sequences, under 35% being singletons. Trimming shortened V by 5 bases and J by 1 base, and 20 bases separated the two germline ends. Per germline, CDR1 SGHVS and CDR2 FQNEAQ. This CDR3 spans 17 amino acids. These data are taken from a study of identical twins. The sequence derives from a newborn girl in good health. The specimen sequenced was cord blood. This chain uses TRBV7-8 with TRBJ1-2, with TRBD1 as a possible D gene (5 bases). CDR3 amino acids: CASSQIPRGRVNYGYTF. The CDR3 bases are TGTGCCAGCAGCCAAATCCCACGGGGCCGGGTTAACTATGGCTACACCTTC.